These 27 T cell receptor beta chains originate from one sample sequenced in a study of T cell responses to AZD1222 COVID-19 vaccine. Sequenced by immunoSEQ multiplex PCR; TCRdb stores in-frame clones only, minus some. The table records around 270,000 clones, about 94% of them present only once. The starting material was peripheral blood, obtained 28 days after the second AZD1222 dose. The receptors originated from an adult who received the AZD1222 COVID-19 vaccine.

The count of this clone is one. The chain couples TRBV28 to TRBJ2-7; D is perhaps TRBD1 (5 bases). CDR3 length: 12 residues. The germline V gene has CDR1 MDHEN and CDR2 SYDVKM. With 10 bases removed from V and 2 bases from J, the gap between germline ends came to 12 bases. The CDR3: CATCAGPYEQYF. In DNA form, the CDR3 reads TGTGCCACTTGTGCAGGGCCCTACGAGCAGTACTTC.

This sequence joins TRBV29-1 and TRBJ2-2; no clear D. CDR1 is SQVTM and CDR2 is ANQGSEA in the germline V gene. V dropped 5 bases and J dropped 3 bases, with 7 bases sitting between them. The CDR3 contains 12 residues. CDR3 nucleotides: TGCAGCGTTCAGATTTACACCGGGGAGCTGTTTTTT. Amino acid sequence: CSVQIYTGELFF.

DNA of the CDR3: TGTGCCTACGGACGGATGAACACTGAAGCTTTCTTT. This codes for CAYGRMNTEAFF. The chain links TRBV30 to TRBJ1-1, with unresolved D. V lost 7 bases and J lost 0, with 9 bases in between. This CDR3 is 12 amino acids long. Germline values: CDR1 GTSNPN, CDR2 SVGIG (reference sequence). Supplemented by reference TRBV30 and TRBJ1-1, the full variable domain reads SQTIHQWPATLVQPVGSPLSLECTVEGTSNPNLYWYRQAAGRGLQLLFYSVGIGQISSEVPQNLSASRPQDRQFILSSKKLLLSDSGFYLCAYGRMNTEAFFGQGTRLTVV.

J is TRBJ1-5 and V is TRBV19; TRBD1 matches at 7 bases. Germline V gives CDR1 LNHDA, CDR2 SQIVND (reference sequence). The CDR3 is 17 amino acids. With V trimmed by 1 base and J by 2 bases, 8 bases remained unmatched. The CDR3: CASSIGAGQVGNQPQHF. The DNA of the CDR3 is TGTGCCAGTAGTATAGGCGCCGGACAGGTGGGCAATCAGCCCCAGCATTTT.

The V call is TRBV4-1, the J call TRBJ1-6; D is possibly TRBD1 (5 bases). Germline loops: CDR1 MGHRA, CDR2 YSYEKL. V was clipped by 4 bases and J by 0 bases, with 16 bases between them. The CDR3 is 18 residues long. The DNA for the CDR3 is TGCGCCAGCAGCCTTAAGTCGGACACGAGCTCCTATAATTCACCCCTCCACTTT. The encoded protein is CASSLKSDTSSYNSPLHF.

This clone was counted once. The same CDR3 arises from other DNA sequences in this sample as well. The V call is TRBV9, the J call TRBJ2-7; D gene ambiguous. Trimming took 0 bases from V and 3 from J, leaving 7 bases between them. The CDR3 is 13 amino acids. Germline CDR1 SGDLS, CDR2 YYNGEE. CDR3: CASSVAPSYEQYF. The CDR3 bases are TGTGCCAGCAGCGTAGCCCCCAGCTACGAGCAGTACTTC.

In this sample, this clone turned up once. The chain recombines TRBV2 with TRBJ2-7; perhaps TRBD1 as D (6 bases). The CDR3 extends over 13 amino acids. Germline assignment: CDR1 SNHLY and CDR2 FYNNEI. The V end was cut by 7 bases, the J end by 3 bases, with 13 bases between. The DNA for the CDR3 is TGTGCCAGCAATACAGGGCCGCACTACGAGCAGTACTTC. It codes for CASNTGPHYEQYF.

The V and J genes are TRBV12-3 or TRBV12-4 and TRBJ1-1; D is unresolved. The CDR3 extends over 11 amino acids. V lost 6 bases and J 8 bases, leaving 10 bases between the germline ends. The CDR3 DNA is TGTGCCAGCAGAATTGACGCAGAAGCTTTCTTT. It translates to CASRIDAEAFF.

The chain joins TRBV30 to TRBJ2-1, with D possibly TRBD2 on 5 matching bases. The V gene lost 5 bases and the J gene lost 7 bases, with 12 bases spanning the gap. This CDR3 spans 12 amino acids. Germline CDR1 is GTSNPN and CDR2 is SVGIG (reference sequence). The CDR3 region is CAWGLAENEQFF. Here the CDR3 DNA reads TGTGCCTGGGGGCTAGCTGAGAATGAGCAGTTCTTC.

This rearrangement joins TRBV19 to TRBJ2-7, with 10 positions matching TRBD1. Germline V CDR1 and CDR2: LNHDA, SQIVND (reference sequence). CDR3 length: 16 amino acids. With V trimmed by 4 bases and J by 3 bases, 9 bases remained unmatched. DNA of the CDR3: TGTGCCAGTAGTAACCAAGGACAGGGGGTGAACTACGAGCAGTACTTC. It specifies CASSNQGQGVNYEQYF.

The chain links TRBV18 to TRBJ2-5, with D perhaps matching TRBD2 (5 bases). Trimming shortened V by 3 bases and J by 5 bases, and 13 bases separated the two germline ends. The germline V gene encodes CDR1 KGHSH and CDR2 LQKENI. The CDR3 is made up of 14 amino acids. CDR3 sequence (DNA): TGTGCCAGCTCACCCCTCCGAGTAGCGGAGACCCAGTACTTC. Translation: CASSPLRVAETQYF.

V gene TRBV27 combines with J gene TRBJ1-5; TRBD1 agrees at 7 bases. CDR3 length: 15 residues. V shed 2 bases and J 6 bases; nucleotides not matched to a gene: 7. Germline CDR1 MNHEY, CDR2 SMNVEV (reference sequence). The CDR3 loop is CASSLKGTALQPQHF. DNA for the CDR3: TGTGCCAGCAGTTTAAAGGGGACAGCGCTTCAGCCCCAGCATTTT.

The V gene is TRBV7-8, the J gene TRBJ1-5; 7 bases map to TRBD1. V dropped 1 base and J dropped 9; count of bases not matched to a gene: 6. Per germline, CDR1 SGHVS and CDR2 FQNEAQ. This CDR3 comprises 14 residues. The DNA for the CDR3 is TGTGCCAGCAGCTTAGTGGGACAGCGTGGGCCCCAGCATTTT. Translated, it gives CASSLVGQRGPQHF.

This clone appeared once. V is TRBV6-5 and J is TRBJ1-2, with TRBD1 matching 7 bases. CDR1 is MNHEY, CDR2 SVGAGI, per germline. With V trimmed by 6 bases and J by 11 bases, 6 bases remained unmatched. There are 11 residues in the CDR3. CDR3 bases: TGTGCCAGCAGGGACAGGTTCTATTACACCTTC. Translating gives CASRDRFYYTF.

V and J are TRBV7-9 and TRBJ2-5; 7 bases are a match to TRBD1. The V segment lost 5 bases and the J segment 6 bases; nucleotides outside the gene matches: 6. Germline loops: CDR1 SEHNR, CDR2 FQNEAQ (reference sequence). The CDR3 runs to 13 residues. The CDR3 DNA follows: TGTGCCAGCAGCAACGGACAGGTGAAGACCCAGTACTTC. Amino acid sequence: CASSNGQVKTQYF.

The rearrangement uses TRBV28 and TRBJ1-2; D possibly corresponds to TRBD1 (5 bases). Germline V gives CDR1 MDHEN, CDR2 SYDVKM. The V gene lost 3 bases and the J gene lost 5 bases, with 22 bases spanning the gap. The CDR3 totals 17 residues. The chain's CDR3 is CASSFPRGGARGYGYTF. DNA of the CDR3: TGTGCCAGCAGTTTCCCGAGGGGCGGAGCGCGCGGGTATGGCTACACCTTC.

V usage is TRBV5-5 and J usage is TRBJ1-2; the D gene is possibly TRBD1 (5 bases). V dropped 4 bases and J dropped 5 bases, with 12 bases sitting between them. CDR1 and CDR2 from the germline V gene are SGHKS and YYEKEE (reference sequence). The length of the CDR3 is 13 residues. CDR3 DNA: TGTGCCAGCAGCCCCCGGGGCCCTTATGGCTACACCTTC. This translates into CASSPRGPYGYTF.

The chain employs TRBV5-1 and TRBJ2-7; 13 positions agree with TRBD2. CDR3 length: 18 residues. V shed 4 bases and J 1 base; nucleotides not matched to a gene: 11. The germline CDR1 and CDR2 sequences are SGHRS and YFSETQ. CDR3 amino acids: CASSPGRLAGGRSYEQYF. CDR3 DNA: TGCGCCAGCAGCCCCGGGAGACTAGCGGGAGGCCGATCCTACGAGCAGTACTTC.

The DNA of the CDR3 is TGTGCCAGCGGAGAGCGGGGGTACAATGAGCAGTTCTTC. Translation: CASGERGYNEQFF. The chain is built from TRBV9 and TRBJ2-1, with 8 positions matching TRBD2. CDR1 and CDR2 (germline): SGDLS, YYNGEE. This CDR3 spans 13 amino acids. Trimming removed 7 bases from V and 4 bases from J; junction bases left unmatched: 4.

V usage is TRBV20-1 and J usage is TRBJ2-2, with D possibly being TRBD2 (5 bases). Germline V gene data show CDR1 as DFQATT and CDR2 as SNEGSKA (reference sequence). Trimming removed 3 bases from V and 0 bases from J, with 14 bases in between. This CDR3 has 16 amino acids. CDR3 nucleotides: TGCAGTGCTAGTTTGCGGGTACACACGAACACCGGGGAGCTGTTTTTT. It codes for CSASLRVHTNTGELFF.

This sequence joins TRBV30 and TRBJ1-1, with no clear D. The CDR3 is made up of 13 amino acids. Germline CDR1 and CDR2: GTSNPN and SVGIG (reference sequence). Trimming cost V 3 bases and J 1 base, with 9 bases left between them. In DNA, the CDR3 is TGTGCCTGGAGGAGAGAGGGGAACACTGAAGCTTTCTTT. It is translated as CAWRREGNTEAFF.

CDR3 region: CASSYGTSGGHNEQFF. The CDR3 DNA sequence: TGTGCCAGCAGTTATGGGACTAGCGGGGGCCACAATGAGCAGTTCTTC. V gene TRBV6-2 or TRBV6-3 combines with J gene TRBJ2-1; TRBD2 matches at 14 bases. V was clipped by 3 bases and J by 5 bases; unmatched bases: 3. Germline CDR1 is MNHEY and CDR2 is SVGEGT. This CDR3 region has 16 residues.

This chain links TRBV7-9 with TRBJ1-2; 7 nucleotides agree with TRBD1. This CDR3 has 19 amino acids. Germline CDR1 is SEHNR and CDR2 is FQNEAQ (reference sequence). J was trimmed by 1 base and V by 5 bases; bases with no gene match: 19. CDR3 protein: CASSPSSSRVRGGNYGYTF. The DNA for the CDR3 is TGTGCCAGCAGCCCATCTAGCAGCCGGGTCAGGGGGGGTAACTATGGCTACACCTTC.

CDR3 sequence reads: CASSLSGRPEYGYTF. DNA for the CDR3: TGTGCCAGCAGTTTATCGGGCAGGCCTGAATATGGCTACACCTTC. The chain links TRBV27 to TRBJ1-2; D uncertain. CDR1 is MNHEY and CDR2 is SMNVEV in the germline V gene (reference sequence). Trimming pared 0 bases from V and 5 bases from J, leaving 13 bases between. There are 15 residues in the CDR3.

This chain links TRBV15 with TRBJ2-2; 12 bases match TRBD2. After removal of 0 bases from V and 6 bases from J, the junction contained 5 bases not matched to a gene. From germline, CDR1 is LNHNV and CDR2 YYDKDF (reference sequence). The CDR3 length is 17 residues. The CDR3 region has the DNA TGTGCCACCAGCAGAGAGGCACTAGCGGGAGGACCCGGGGAGCTGTTTTTT. It codes for CATSREALAGGPGELFF.

The chain employs TRBV7-9 and TRBJ1-2; 7 bases are a match to TRBD1. V was clipped by 4 bases and J by 0 bases; unmatched bases: 8. CDR1 SEHNR and CDR2 FQNEAQ come from the germline V gene (reference sequence). This CDR3 spans 16 amino acids. The CDR3 nucleotides are TGTGCCAGCAGCTCGACCCGGACAGGCGCTAACTATGGCTACACCTTC. This gives the protein CASSSTRTGANYGYTF.

The rearrangement links TRBV4-1 to TRBJ1-3; D is uncertain. CDR1 and CDR2 from the germline V gene are MGHRA and YSYEKL. With 1 base removed from V and 0 bases from J, the gap between germline ends came to 10 bases. The CDR3 runs 16 residues. This CDR3 reads CASSQGVHFSGNTIYF. The CDR3 bases are TGCGCCAGCAGCCAAGGGGTACATTTCTCTGGAAACACCATATATTTT.